A selection of T cell receptor beta chains follows, all from one sample in a study of control samples from healthy donors and cancer patients. The protocol was immunoSEQ multiplex PCR, while the TCRdb copy is restricted to in-frame clones and leaves out a portion. The sample has tens of thousands of clones; roughly 85% are singletons. The sequenced material came from PBMCs. The receptors derive from a woman aged 50 to 65 with lung cancer. Both conserved end residues are part of each CDR3. The order of the fields is D gene, J gene, V gene, clone size, CDR3 DNA, CDR3 protein. A D gene is named only where the DNA matches it firmly. Clone sizes are given selectively: once, few, many, or a class where the clone is expanded.

NA | TRBJ2-2 | TRBV4-1 | NA | TGCGCCAGCAGCCTAATAAGATTGAACACCGGGGAGCTGTTTTTT | CASSLIRLNTGELFF
TRBD1 | TRBJ1-5 | TRBV6-5 | NA | TGTGCCAGCAGTTCGACAGGGTTTGACAATCAGCCCCAGCATTTT | CASSSTGFDNQPQHF
NA | TRBJ2-3 | TRBV7-8 | NA | TGTGCCAGCAGCTTAGACAGGGGCACAGATACGCAGTATTTT | CASSLDRGTDTQYF
TRBD1 | TRBJ2-2 | TRBV9 | NA | TGTGCCAGCAGCTTCCGGGACAGTTCCTCCGCGAACACCGGGGAGCTGTTTTTT | CASSFRDSSSANTGELFF
TRBD1 | TRBJ1-1 | TRBV25-1 | NA | TGTGCCAGCAGAAAAACAGGGGAGAACACTGAAGCTTTCTTT | CASRKTGENTEAFF
NA | TRBJ1-1 | TRBV11-3 | NA | TGTGCCAGCGTACTTACAGGGATGGCTGAAGCTTTCTTT | CASVLTGMAEAFF
TRBD1 | TRBJ1-1 | TRBV28 | once | TGTGCCAGCAGTTTAGGCAGGGGGAGGACTGAAGCTTTCTTT | CASSLGRGRTEAFF
NA | TRBJ2-7 | TRBV6-5 | NA | TGTGCCAGCAGTTACTCACAGGGATCAGCCTACGAGCAGTACTTC | CASSYSQGSAYEQYF
NA | TRBJ1-3 | TRBV30 | NA | TGTGCCTGGAGTCCTGTCCAGGGATCAACTGGAAACACCATATATTTT | CAWSPVQGSTGNTIYF
TRBD1 | TRBJ1-2 | TRBV2 | NA | TGTGCCAGAACCAGACAGGGGTACGGCTATGGCTACACCTTC | CARTRQGYGYGYTF
TRBD2 | TRBJ2-7 | TRBV9 | NA | TGTGCCAGCAGCGTAGCCGGGGGGATGAACGAGCAGTACTTC | CASSVAGGMNEQYF
NA | TRBJ1-2 | TRBV7-2 | NA | TGTGCCAGCAGCTTAGTAGGTGGGGCTAGCTATGGCTACACCTTC | CASSLVGGASYGYTF
TRBD1 | TRBJ1-1 | TRBV11-2 | NA | TGTGCCAGCAGCTCTGTGGACAGGGGTCGCCCGGAAGCTTTCTTT | CASSSVDRGRPEAFF
TRBD2 | TRBJ2-7 | TRBV19 | NA | TGTGCCAGTAGTTTCTCGACTAGCGGGTACTCCTACGAGCAGTACTTC | CASSFSTSGYSYEQYF
NA | TRBJ2-1 | TRBV5-4 | NA | TGTGCCAGCAGCTTGGCTCTATACAATGAGCAGTTCTTC | CASSLALYNEQFF
NA | TRBJ2-3 | TRBV27 | once | TGTGCCAGCAGTCCTTCGACTTTTTACACGCAGTATTTT | CASSPSTFYTQYF
NA | TRBJ1-2 | TRBV5-1 | NA | TGCGCCAGCAGCTTTTACGCCCTTTCTGACCCCTTATATGGCTACACCTTC | CASSFYALSDPLYGYTF
NA | TRBJ1-2 | TRBV28 | once | TGTGCCAGCAGGGAGGTGAACTATGGCTACACCTTC | CASREVNYGYTF
NA | TRBJ2-3 | TRBV24-1 | NA | TGTGCCACCAGTGATCGAATAGATACGCAGTATTTT | CATSDRIDTQYF
NA | TRBJ1-2 | TRBV6-2/TRBV6-3 | NA | TGTGCCAGCAGTTACTCGACCGGGGGCCTGTATGGCTACACCTTC | CASSYSTGGLYGYTF
NA | TRBJ1-2 | TRBV29-1 | NA | TGCAGCGTTGAACAAGTTGGCTACACCTTC | CSVEQVGYTF
TRBD1 | TRBJ1-2 | TRBV18 | NA | TGTGCCAGCTCACCGGGACAGGGGAGAGAACATGGCTACACCTTC | CASSPGQGREHGYTF
NA | TRBJ2-7 | TRBV28 | NA | TGTGCCAGCAGTGGGGCAACGACCTACGAGCAGTACTTC | CASSGATTYEQYF
TRBD1 | TRBJ1-2 | TRBV7-9 | NA | TGTGCCAGCAGCTCACCCGGGACAGCCTATGGCTACACCTTC | CASSSPGTAYGYTF
TRBD2 | TRBJ2-1 | TRBV2 | NA | TGTGCCAGCAGTGAAGTACTAGCGGGGTATGAGCAGTTCTTC | CASSEVLAGYEQFF
TRBD1 | TRBJ1-1 | TRBV28 | NA | TGTGCCAGCAGTTTCGACAGGGGGCGGACTGAAGCTTTCTTT | CASSFDRGRTEAFF
TRBD2 | TRBJ2-1 | TRBV6-2/TRBV6-3 | once | TGTGCCAGCAGTAGGACCGGGACTAGCAGGAAGCAGTTCTTC | CASSRTGTSRKQFF
NA | TRBJ1-1 | TRBV5-6 | NA | TGTGCCAGCAGCTTGGTTGGAGGTCGAGACCCTGAAGCTTTCTTT | CASSLVGGRDPEAFF
NA | TRBJ2-7 | TRBV7-2 | NA | TGTGCCAGCAGCTTGTCGGGACAAGCCTACGAGCAGTACTTC | CASSLSGQAYEQYF
NA | TRBJ2-1 | TRBV6-4 | NA | TGTGCCAGCAGTGACGTATCGGGGGACAGTCTCGACTACAATGAGCAGTTCTTC | CASSDVSGDSLDYNEQFF
NA | TRBJ1-4 | TRBV5-1 | once | TGCGCCAGCAGCTCGGGCTTTTCGGAGGAAAAACTGTTTTTT | CASSSGFSEEKLFF
NA | TRBJ2-7 | TRBV7-2 | few | TGTGCCAGCAGCTTAGTGCGCCGGACCGGGACTCTAACCTACGAGCAGTACTTC | CASSLVRRTGTLTYEQYF
NA | TRBJ2-1 | TRBV10-3 | NA | TGTGCCATCAGTGATAAGGGTGGGGTTGACAATGAGCAGTTCTTC | CAISDKGGVDNEQFF
NA | TRBJ1-1 | TRBV29-1 | NA | TGCAGCGCCCGGGGGGGGGTACGGGACACTGAAGCTTTCTTT | CSARGGVRDTEAFF
NA | TRBJ1-1 | TRBV11-2 | NA | TGTGCCAGCAGCTTCGAGGGGCGGAACACTGAAGCTTTCTTT | CASSFEGRNTEAFF
NA | TRBJ2-3 | TRBV21-1 | NA | TGTGCCAGCAGCAGCCTCACAGATACGCAGTATTTT | CASSSLTDTQYF
NA | TRBJ2-1 | TRBV12-3/TRBV12-4 | NA | TGTGCCAGCAGTCCTTACAGGGACGAGCAGTTCTTC | CASSPYRDEQFF
NA | TRBJ1-2 | TRBV2 | large | TGTGCCAGCAGCTTTGGCTACACCTTC | CASSFGYTF
NA | TRBJ1-6 | TRBV29-1 | few | TGCAGCGTTATGGACGGCTCCCGGTCACCCCTCCACTTT | CSVMDGSRSPLHF
TRBD2 | TRBJ2-2 | TRBV7-6 | NA | TGTGCCAGCAGCTTAGAAAGCGGGGGTTTTGGCGGGGAGCTGTTTTTT | CASSLESGGFGGELFF
TRBD2 | TRBJ2-3 | TRBV11-2 | NA | TGTGCCAGCAGCTTACCGGGGGGGCCCCAGTATTTT | CASSLPGGPQYF
NA | TRBJ1-5 | TRBV11-1 | NA | TGTGCCAGCAGCTTGGGACTTAATCAGCCCCAGCATTTT | CASSLGLNQPQHF
TRBD1 | TRBJ1-3 | TRBV7-2 | NA | TGTGCCAGCAGCGTACAGGGGTCGAGCTCTGGAAACACCATATATTTT | CASSVQGSSSGNTIYF
TRBD1 | TRBJ1-2 | TRBV7-2 | once | TGTGCCAGCAGCTTGGGACAGGGGGGTGGCTACACCTTC | CASSLGQGGGYTF
TRBD1 | TRBJ2-5 | TRBV2 | once | TGTGCCAGCAGTGAAGGGCAGGGGGCACGGACCCAGTACTTC | CASSEGQGARTQYF
NA | TRBJ1-2 | TRBV18 | NA | TGTGCCAGCTCACCAGAGGGGCCGAATGGCTACACCTTC | CASSPEGPNGYTF
NA | TRBJ1-6 | TRBV21-1 | NA | TGTGCCAGCAGCAAAGGAAAAGAACAGTTCAATTCACCCCTCCACTTT | CASSKGKEQFNSPLHF
TRBD1 | TRBJ1-2 | TRBV28 | NA | TGTGCCAGCAGGCGGGACAGTCAGATCTATGGCTACACCTTC | CASRRDSQIYGYTF
NA | TRBJ2-3 | TRBV14 | NA | TGTGCCAGCAGCCCCAGGTGGGGGGCAGGCACAGATACGCAGTATTTT | CASSPRWGAGTDTQYF
NA | TRBJ1-6 | TRBV12-5 | NA | TGTGCTAGTGGTTTGGTAGGGGGTTCACCCCTCCACTTT | CASGLVGGSPLHF
TRBD2 | TRBJ2-1 | TRBV6-6 | NA | TGTGCCAGCAGCTTAGCGGGGGGACGCAGCGATGAGCAGTTCTTC | CASSLAGGRSDEQFF
TRBD2 | TRBJ2-1 | TRBV28 | NA | TGTGCCAGCAGTCCCCGGGGTAGCGGGGGGGCCCGAGAGCAGTTCTTC | CASSPRGSGGAREQFF
TRBD1 | TRBJ1-2 | TRBV3-1/TRBV3-2 | NA | TGTGCCAGCAGCCAGGACAGGGGTATCTATGGCTACACCTTC | CASSQDRGIYGYTF